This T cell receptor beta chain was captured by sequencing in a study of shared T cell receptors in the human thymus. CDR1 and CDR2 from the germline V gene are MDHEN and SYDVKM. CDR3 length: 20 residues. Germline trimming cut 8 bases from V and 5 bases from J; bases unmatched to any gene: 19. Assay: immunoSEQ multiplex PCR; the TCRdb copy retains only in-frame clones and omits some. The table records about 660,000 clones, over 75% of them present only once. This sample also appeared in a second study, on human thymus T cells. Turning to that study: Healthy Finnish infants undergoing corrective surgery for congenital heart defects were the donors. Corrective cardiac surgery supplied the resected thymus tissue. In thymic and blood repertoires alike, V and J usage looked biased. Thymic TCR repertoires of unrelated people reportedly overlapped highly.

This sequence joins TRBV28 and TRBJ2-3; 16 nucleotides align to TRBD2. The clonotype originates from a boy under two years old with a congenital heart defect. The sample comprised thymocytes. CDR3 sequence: CASRSPPGTSGRAGGDTQYF. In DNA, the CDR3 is TGTGCCAGCCGTAGCCCCCCAGGGACTAGCGGGAGGGCCGGGGGAGATACGCAGTATTTT.